This T cell receptor (beta chain) was retrieved from a study of early T cells in non-severe SARS-CoV-2 infection. Overall study: Sequenced material consisted of bulk RNA (from unsorted whole blood), and chains were unpaired. Findings and limits, study-wide: The matching step, a VDJdb search, favored anti-spike CD8 responses and missed private and CD4 specificities.

This clonotype was found a few times. What it recognizes is unknown. The TCR library protocol was used to attach unique molecular identifiers. These identifiers were attached to individual cDNA molecules. TCRdb passed the 5' RACE reads through MiXCR, listing each CDR3 protein once. The profile shows over 50,000 distinct CDR3 sequences, about 15% of them singletons. CDR3 length: 13 residues. CDR1 is SGHKS and CDR2 is YYEKEE in the germline V gene (reference sequence). V gave up 9 bases and J gave up 3 bases, with 15 bases separating them. The source was whole blood, collected at baseline. The V call is TRBV5-5, the J call TRBJ2-5; perhaps TRBD2 as D (5 bases). The receptor's source is an adult who was a healthcare worker with PCR-confirmed SARS-CoV-2 infection or an uninfected control (not recorded which). The CDR3 here is CATRGPWEETQYF. In DNA, the CDR3 is TGTGCCACCCGAGGGCCGTGGGAAGAGACCCAGTACTTC.